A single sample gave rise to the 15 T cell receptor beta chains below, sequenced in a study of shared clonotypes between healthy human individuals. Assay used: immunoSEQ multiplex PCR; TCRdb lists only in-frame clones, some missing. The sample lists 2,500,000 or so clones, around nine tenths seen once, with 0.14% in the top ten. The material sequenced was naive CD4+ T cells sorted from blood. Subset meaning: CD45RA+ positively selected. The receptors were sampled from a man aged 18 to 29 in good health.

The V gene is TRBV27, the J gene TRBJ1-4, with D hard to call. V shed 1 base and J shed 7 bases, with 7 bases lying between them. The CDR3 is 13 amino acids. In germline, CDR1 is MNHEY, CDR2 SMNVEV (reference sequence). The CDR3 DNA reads TGTGCCAGCAGTTTATTCCTCGGTGAAAAACTGTTTTTT. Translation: CASSLFLGEKLFF.

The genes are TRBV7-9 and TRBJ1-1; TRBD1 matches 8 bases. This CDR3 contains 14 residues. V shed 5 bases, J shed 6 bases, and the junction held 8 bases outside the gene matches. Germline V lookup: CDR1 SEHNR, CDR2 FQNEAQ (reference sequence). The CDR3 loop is CASSQGAVFSEAFF. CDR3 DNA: TGTGCCAGCAGCCAGGGGGCGGTTTTCTCTGAAGCTTTCTTT. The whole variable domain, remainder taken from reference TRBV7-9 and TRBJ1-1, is DTGVSQNPRHKITKRGQNVTFRCDPISEHNRLYWYRQTLGQGPEFLTYFQNEAQLEKSRLLSDRFSAERPKGSFSTLEIQRTEQGDSAMYLCASSQGAVFSEAFFGQGTRLTVV.

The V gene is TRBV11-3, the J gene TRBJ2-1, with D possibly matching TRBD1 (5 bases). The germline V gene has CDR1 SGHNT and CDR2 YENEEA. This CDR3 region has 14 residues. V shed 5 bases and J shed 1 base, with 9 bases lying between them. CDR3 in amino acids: CASSPGASYNEQFF. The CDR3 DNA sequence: TGTGCCAGCAGCCCTGGGGCTTCCTACAATGAGCAGTTCTTC.

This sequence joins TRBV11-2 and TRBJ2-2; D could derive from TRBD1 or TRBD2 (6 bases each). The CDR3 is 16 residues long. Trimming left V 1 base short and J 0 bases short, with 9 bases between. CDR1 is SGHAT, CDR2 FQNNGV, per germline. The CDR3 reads CASSLAGATNTGELFF. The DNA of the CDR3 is TGTGCCAGCAGCTTAGCGGGGGCTACGAACACCGGGGAGCTGTTTTTT.

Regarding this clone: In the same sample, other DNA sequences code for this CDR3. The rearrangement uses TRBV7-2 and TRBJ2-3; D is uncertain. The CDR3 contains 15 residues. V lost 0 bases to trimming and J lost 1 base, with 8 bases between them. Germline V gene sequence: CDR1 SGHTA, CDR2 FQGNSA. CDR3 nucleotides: TGTGCCAGCAGCTTAGCCGGCTCCGGCACAGATACGCAGTATTTT. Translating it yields CASSLAGSGTDTQYF.

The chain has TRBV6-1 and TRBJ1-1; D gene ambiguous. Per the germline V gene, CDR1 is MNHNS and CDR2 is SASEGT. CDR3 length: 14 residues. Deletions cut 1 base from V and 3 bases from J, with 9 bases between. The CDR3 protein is CASSEGGSYTEAFF. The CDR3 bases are TGTGCCAGCAGTGAAGGCGGCAGTTACACTGAAGCTTTCTTT.

The CDR3 DNA sequence: TGTGCCAGCAGCTTAGCAGGACAGGGGGCATGGACTGAAGCTTTCTTT. It encodes CASSLAGQGAWTEAFF. The chain links TRBV7-2 to TRBJ1-1; 11 nucleotides line up with TRBD1. CDR1 and CDR2 from the germline V gene are SGHTA and FQGNSA. J was trimmed by 5 bases and V by 0 bases; bases with no gene match: 5. There are 16 residues in the CDR3.

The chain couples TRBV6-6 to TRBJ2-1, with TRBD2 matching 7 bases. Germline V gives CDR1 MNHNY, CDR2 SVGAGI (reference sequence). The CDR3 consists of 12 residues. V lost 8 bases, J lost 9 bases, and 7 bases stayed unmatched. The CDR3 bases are TGTGCCAGCGGGGGAGGGCCTGGTGAGCAGTTCTTC. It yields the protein CASGGGPGEQFF.

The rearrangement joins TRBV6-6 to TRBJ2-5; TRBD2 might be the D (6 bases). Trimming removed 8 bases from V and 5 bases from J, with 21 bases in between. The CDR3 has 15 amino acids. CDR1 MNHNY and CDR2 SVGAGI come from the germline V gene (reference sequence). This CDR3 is CASSLGGGMRETQYF. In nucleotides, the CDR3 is TGTGCCAGCTCCCTGGGAGGCGGGATGCGGGAGACCCAGTACTTC.

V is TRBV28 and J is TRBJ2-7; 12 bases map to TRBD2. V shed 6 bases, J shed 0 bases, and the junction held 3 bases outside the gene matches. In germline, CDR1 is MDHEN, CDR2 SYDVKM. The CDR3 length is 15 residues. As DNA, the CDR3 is TGTGCCAGCAGCGAGGGACTAGCGGGCTCCTACGAGCAGTACTTC. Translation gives CASSEGLAGSYEQYF.

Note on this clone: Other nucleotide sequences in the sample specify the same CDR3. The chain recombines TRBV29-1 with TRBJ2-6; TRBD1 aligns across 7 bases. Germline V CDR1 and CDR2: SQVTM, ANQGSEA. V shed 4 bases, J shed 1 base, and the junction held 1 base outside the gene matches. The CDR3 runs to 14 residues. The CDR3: CSVGQGSGANVLTF. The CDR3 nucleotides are TGCAGCGTTGGACAGGGTTCTGGGGCCAACGTCCTGACTTTC.

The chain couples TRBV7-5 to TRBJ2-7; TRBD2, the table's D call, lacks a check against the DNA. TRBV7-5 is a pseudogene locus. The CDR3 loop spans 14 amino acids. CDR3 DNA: TGTGCCAGAAGCTTACGTCCTAGGTCCTACGAGCAGTACTTC. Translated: CARSLRPRSYEQYF.

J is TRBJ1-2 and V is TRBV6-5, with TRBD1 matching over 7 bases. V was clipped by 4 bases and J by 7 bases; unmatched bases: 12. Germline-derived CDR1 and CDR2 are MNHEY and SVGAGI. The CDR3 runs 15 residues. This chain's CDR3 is CASSSGQLPYGGYTF. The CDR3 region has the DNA TGTGCCAGCAGTTCGGGACAGCTCCCTTACGGTGGCTACACCTTC.

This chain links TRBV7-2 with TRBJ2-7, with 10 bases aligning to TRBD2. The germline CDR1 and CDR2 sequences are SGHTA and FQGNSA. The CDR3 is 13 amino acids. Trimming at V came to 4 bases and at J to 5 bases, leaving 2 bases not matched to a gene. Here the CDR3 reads CASSSLAGDEQYF. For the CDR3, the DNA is TGTGCCAGCAGCTCCCTAGCGGGAGACGAGCAGTACTTC.

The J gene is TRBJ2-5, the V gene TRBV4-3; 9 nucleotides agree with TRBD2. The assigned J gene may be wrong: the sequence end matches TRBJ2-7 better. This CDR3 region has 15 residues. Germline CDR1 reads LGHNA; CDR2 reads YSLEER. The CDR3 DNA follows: TGCGCCAGCAGCCGAGTACTAGCGGGTTCCTACGAGCAGTACTTC. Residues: CASSRVLAGSYEQYF.